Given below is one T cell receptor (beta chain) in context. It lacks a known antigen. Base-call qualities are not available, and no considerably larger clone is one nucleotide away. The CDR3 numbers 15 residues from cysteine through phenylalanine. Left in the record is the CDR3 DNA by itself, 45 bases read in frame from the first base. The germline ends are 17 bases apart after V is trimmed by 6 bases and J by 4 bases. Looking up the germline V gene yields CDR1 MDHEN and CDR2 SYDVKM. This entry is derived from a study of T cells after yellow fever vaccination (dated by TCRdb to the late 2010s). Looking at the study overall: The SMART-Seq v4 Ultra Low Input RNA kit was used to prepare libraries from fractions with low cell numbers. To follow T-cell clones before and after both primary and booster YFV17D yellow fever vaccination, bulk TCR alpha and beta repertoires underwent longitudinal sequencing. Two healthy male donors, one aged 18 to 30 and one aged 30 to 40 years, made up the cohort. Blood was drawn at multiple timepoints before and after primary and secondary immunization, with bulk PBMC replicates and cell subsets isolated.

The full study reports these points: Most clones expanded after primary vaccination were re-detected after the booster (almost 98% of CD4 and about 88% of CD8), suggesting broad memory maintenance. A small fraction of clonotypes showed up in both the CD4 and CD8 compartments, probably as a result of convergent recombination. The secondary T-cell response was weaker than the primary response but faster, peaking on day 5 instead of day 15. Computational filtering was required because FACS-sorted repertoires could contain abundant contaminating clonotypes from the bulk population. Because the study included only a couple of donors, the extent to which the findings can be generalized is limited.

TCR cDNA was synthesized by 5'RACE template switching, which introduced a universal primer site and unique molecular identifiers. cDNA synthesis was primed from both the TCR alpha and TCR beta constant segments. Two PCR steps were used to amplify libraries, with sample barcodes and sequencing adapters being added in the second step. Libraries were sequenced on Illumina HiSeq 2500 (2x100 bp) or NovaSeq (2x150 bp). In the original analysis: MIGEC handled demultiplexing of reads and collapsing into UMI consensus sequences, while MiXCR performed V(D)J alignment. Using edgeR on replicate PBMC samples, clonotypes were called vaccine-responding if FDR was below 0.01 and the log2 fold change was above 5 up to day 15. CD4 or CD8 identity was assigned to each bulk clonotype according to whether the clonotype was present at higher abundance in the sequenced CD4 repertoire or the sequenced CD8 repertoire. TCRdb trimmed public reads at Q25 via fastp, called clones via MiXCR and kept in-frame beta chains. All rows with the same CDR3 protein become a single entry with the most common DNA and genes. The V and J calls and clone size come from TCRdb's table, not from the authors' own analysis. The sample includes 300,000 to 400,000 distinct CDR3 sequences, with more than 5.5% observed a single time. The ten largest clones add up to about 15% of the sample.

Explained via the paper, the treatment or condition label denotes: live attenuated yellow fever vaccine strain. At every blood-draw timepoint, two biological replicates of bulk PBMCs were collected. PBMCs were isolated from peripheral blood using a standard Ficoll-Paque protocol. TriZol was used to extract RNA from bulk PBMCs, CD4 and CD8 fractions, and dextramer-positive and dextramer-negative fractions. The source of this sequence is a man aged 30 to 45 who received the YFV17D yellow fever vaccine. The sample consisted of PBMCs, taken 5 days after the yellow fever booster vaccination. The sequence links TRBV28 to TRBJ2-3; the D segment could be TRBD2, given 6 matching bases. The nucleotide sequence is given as TGTGCCAGCAGACGGGACTCCTTTAGGGCAGATACGCAGTATTTT. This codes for CASRRDSFRADTQYF.